This T cell receptor beta chain comes out of a study of PD-L1 blockade in urothelial cancer listed by TCRdb under 2017. In terms of the full investigation: All patients started therapy at some point between 2014 and 2016 and received atezolizumab 1,200 mg intravenously every 3 weeks. About nine tenths of the roughly 29 patients were identified as males with urothelial cancer of bladder origin, and a prior smoking history was reported by 18 of 29 patients. An ECOG performance status of 0 or 1 was recorded for the patients, and 0 to 3 prior chemotherapy regimens had been received by the patients. Blood samples were analyzed 3 weeks after the start of treatment (second dose) and 6 weeks after the start of treatment. Blood samples gave median yields of about 140,000 T cells and tens of thousands of unique TCRs, along with a median clonality of about 0.084. An exploratory multi-omic analysis was conducted of the somatic, immune and clinical correlates of response to PD-L1 blockade with atezolizumab in urothelial cancer. Pretreatment tumor samples and matched peripheral blood, collected serially before and after atezolizumab treatment, underwent TCR sequencing. Durable clinical benefit was defined as a progression-free survival longer than 6 months, and TCR features were additionally tested against progression-free survival and overall survival. In the same patients, pretreatment tumors underwent whole exome sequencing and RNA sequencing in addition to TCR sequencing. Durable clinical benefit was achieved by nine patients and was not achieved by 20 patients. Pretreatment blood TCR-seq was available for about 27 patients, at least one posttreatment blood collection was obtained for about 25 patients, and tumor TCR-seq was available for about 25 patients.

To estimate absolute template abundance from read counts, synthetic TCR analog templates were spiked into each PCR. The immunoSEQ assay used bias-controlled V and J gene primers to amplify TCRbeta CDR3 regions from genomic DNA. Sequencing of rearranged TCRbeta segments was performed at approximately 20X coverage. In the authors' own workflow: Clustering was used to correct sequencing errors, and CDR3s were annotated against IMGT so that V, D and J genes could be assigned. Downstream analyses used only productive TCRbeta rearrangements and left out out-of-frame or stop-codon sequences. Clonality was calculated as one minus the Shannon entropy normalized by the log of the number of unique productive sequences. Clones differing between time points or between blood and tumor were identified by Fisher's exact test with Benjamini-Hochberg correction at adjusted p below 0.01. Not all clones reach the TCRdb copy of this immuneACCESS table, which keeps in-frame sequences only. Checked studies attribute under half of the gap to unresolved V genes and leave the rest unexplained. That table is the source of V, J and clone size, and D and trimming were worked out from the DNA. This sample is represented by about 130,000 clones; roughly 83% of them were singletons. In total, the top ten clones hold 3.2% of the sample.

For this chain, trimming is 0 bases at the V end and 10 bases at the J end, and the number of junction bases without a gene match is 13. Reading from cysteine to phenylalanine, the CDR3 counts 17 amino acids. The DNA shown is the 51-base CDR3, in frame from base 1. In the germline V gene (reference sequence), CDR1 corresponds to SGHNT and CDR2 to YYREEE. This clone was seen only once. Its binding antigen is unknown. The sample holds no much larger clone one base away, and base qualities are not on file. Broad study findings and their caveats: Greater expansion of tumor-associated TCR clones in peripheral blood 3 weeks after the start of treatment was observed in patients with durable benefit (n of about 20, p = 0.022). Improved progression-free and overall survival was found to be associated with pretreatment peripheral blood TCR clonality below the median. Because the sample size was small (n of about 27) and many exploratory analyses were performed, the results are intended to be hypothesis-generating.

The time point label for this specimen denotes: pretreatment peripheral blood. A total of around 30 patients with locally advanced or metastatic urothelial carcinoma, treated at Memorial Sloan Kettering on a trial protocol, made up the cohort. Peripheral blood mononuclear cells were collected from each patient pretreatment and during treatment, giving between 1 and 8 total time points per patient. The Qiagen DNeasy Blood extraction kit was used to purify genomic DNA from total PBMCs and tumor samples. PBMCs were collected pretreatment and during treatment, and were isolated and stored as previously described.

This receptor was obtained from a man aged 50-59 years with urothelial cancer. The sequencing used PBMCs, collected around atezolizumab (anti-PD-L1) treatment. The sequence joins TRBV5-4 to TRBJ1-4, with 9 bases aligning to TRBD1. The CDR3 protein is CASSLAGGLGQGGKLFF. The base sequence is TGTGCCAGCAGCTTGGCCGGGGGTTTGGGACAGGGTGGAAAACTGTTTTTT. Supplemented by the reference TRBV5-4 and TRBJ1-4 proteins around the CDR3, the complete variable domain is ETGVTQSPTHLIKTRGQQVTLRCSSQSGHNTVSWYQQALGQGPQFIFQYYREEENGRGNFPPRFSGLQFPNYSSELNVNALELDDSALYLCASSLAGGLGQGGKLFFGSGTQLSVL.